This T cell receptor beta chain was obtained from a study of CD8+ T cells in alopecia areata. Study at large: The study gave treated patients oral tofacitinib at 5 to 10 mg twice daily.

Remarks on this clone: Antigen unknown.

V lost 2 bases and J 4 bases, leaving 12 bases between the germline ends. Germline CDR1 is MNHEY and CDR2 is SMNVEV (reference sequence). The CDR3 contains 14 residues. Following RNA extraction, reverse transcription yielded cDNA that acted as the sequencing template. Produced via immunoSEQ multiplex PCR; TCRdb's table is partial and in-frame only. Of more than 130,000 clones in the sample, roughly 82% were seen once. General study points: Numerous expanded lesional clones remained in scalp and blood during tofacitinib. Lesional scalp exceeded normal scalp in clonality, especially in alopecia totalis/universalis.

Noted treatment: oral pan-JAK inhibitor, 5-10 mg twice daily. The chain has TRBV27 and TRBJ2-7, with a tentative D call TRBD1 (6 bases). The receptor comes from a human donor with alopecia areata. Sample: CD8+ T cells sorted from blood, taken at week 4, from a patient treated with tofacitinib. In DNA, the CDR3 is TGTGCCAGCAGTTTACAGGGGAATTTGTACGAGCAGTACTTC. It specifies CASSLQGNLYEQYF.